This is a list of T cell receptor beta chains from one sample in a study of shared clonotypes between healthy human individuals. Repertoires were generated with immunoSEQ multiplex PCR, while TCRdb's copy carries only in-frame clones and drops some. The table shows 950,000 to 1,300,000 clones, with more than 60% occurring only once. Sample: memory CD4+ T cells sorted from blood. Every receptor here comes from a man between 18 and 35 years old in good health. Both conserved end residues are part of each CDR3. D genes are given only for firm matches. Size is stated for part of the rows, as once, few or many counts, or as a class when the clone is expanded.

v_call	d_call	clone_size	j_call	cdr3_nt	cdr3_aa
TRBV5-1	.	.	TRBJ2-7	TGCGCCAGCAGCCCGCTAAGGGGAGTAGGGGAGCAGTACTTC	CASSPLRGVGEQYF
TRBV11-3	.	.	TRBJ1-6	TGTGCCAGCAGCTTGGTAAAGAGTTCGGGTAGGGGATCCTATAATTCACCCCTCCACTTT	CASSLVKSSGRGSYNSPLHF
TRBV7-8	TRBD1	.	TRBJ1-1	TGTGCCAGCAGCTTAAGGTTTTACAGGGGGACCTCCACTGAAGCTTTCTTT	CASSLRFYRGTSTEAFF
TRBV28	.	.	TRBJ2-1	TGTGCCAGCATGCGGAGCTCCTACAATGAGCAGTTCTTC	CASMRSSYNEQFF
TRBV19	.	.	TRBJ1-1	TGTGCCAGTAGTTCGGGGGGCACTGAAGCTTTCTTT	CASSSGGTEAFF
TRBV30	.	once	TRBJ2-7	TGTGCCTGGGGGGGGTCCTACGAGCAGTACTTC	CAWGGSYEQYF
TRBV7-2	.	.	TRBJ1-3	TGTGCCAGCAGCTTAAACCGGGGAAACACCATATATTTT	CASSLNRGNTIYF
TRBV5-5	.	many	TRBJ1-2	TGTGCCAGCAGCTTGGCCATATCGACAGATGGCTACACCTTC	CASSLAISTDGYTF
TRBV2	TRBD2	.	TRBJ2-7	TGTGCCAGCAGTCTAGAGCGGAGGACTAGCGGGGGTAGCTACGAGCAGTACTTC	CASSLERRTSGGSYEQYF
TRBV7-9	.	.	TRBJ2-7	TGTGCCAGCAGCCATGAGGGTCGATTTCAGGGGCACGAGCAGTACTTC	CASSHEGRFQGHEQYF
TRBV7-3	TRBD1	.	TRBJ2-5	TGTGCCAGCAGCCGACAGGGGGGTCGGGAGACCCAGTACTTC	CASSRQGGRETQYF
TRBV6-1	.	.	TRBJ1-5	TGTGCCAGCAGTGAATTCGGCGGCAATCAGCCCCAGCATTTT	CASSEFGGNQPQHF
TRBV9	.	.	TRBJ1-5	TGTGCCAGCAGCCGGGGGGTAAATCAGCCCCAGCATTTT	CASSRGVNQPQHF
TRBV6-1	TRBD1	.	TRBJ1-5	TGTGCCAGTAACAGGGGGGTTCAGCCCCAGCATTTT	CASNRGVQPQHF
TRBV6-5	TRBD2	.	TRBJ2-3	TGTGCCGCTAGAAGAGGCGGGAGTGTGGGAGATACGCAGTATTTT	CAARRGGSVGDTQYF
TRBV10-3	TRBD1	.	TRBJ2-2	TGTGCCATCAGTGTGGAGGGGACAGGGAACACCGGGGAGCTGTTTTTT	CAISVEGTGNTGELFF
TRBV2	.	.	TRBJ1-5	TGTGCCAGCAGGGGGGTGGGAGGTCAGCCCCAGCATTTT	CASRGVGGQPQHF
TRBV19	TRBD2	.	TRBJ2-3	TGTGCCAGTAGTTTCGGACTAGCGGGAGAGACAGATACGCAGTATTTT	CASSFGLAGETDTQYF